This entry describes one T cell receptor (beta chain). Its specificity is not known. This sample is part of a study of T-cell memory formation after mild COVID-19. Overall study context: Largely donor-specific TCR clusters were found.

The CDR3 loop spans 14 amino acids. The V and J ends lost 5 bases and 5 bases, in that order; junction bases with no gene match: 7. TCRdb reprocessed the 5' RACE reads via MiXCR and lists one record per CDR3 protein. The table records around 510,000 distinct CDR3 sequences, about 20% of them present only once. The study's findings and limits: Several responding clones turned up in pre-infection memory, indicating that cross-reactive memory may have taken part. A balance of CD4 and CD8 characterized clones contracting day 15 to 85, whereas later expanders leaned CD4+.

The sample was PBMCs or a T cell subset sorted from them (not recorded which). The chain couples TRBV12-3 or TRBV12-4 to TRBJ2-5; TRBD2 matches at 8 bases. The sequence derives from an adult woman who had mild COVID-19 (a few samples of this study predate the infection). Cell type and time point are not known. The CDR3 sequence is CASSPGGEGETQYF. The CDR3 coding sequence is TGTGCCAGCAGTCCCGGGGGGGAGGGGGAGACCCAGTACTTC.